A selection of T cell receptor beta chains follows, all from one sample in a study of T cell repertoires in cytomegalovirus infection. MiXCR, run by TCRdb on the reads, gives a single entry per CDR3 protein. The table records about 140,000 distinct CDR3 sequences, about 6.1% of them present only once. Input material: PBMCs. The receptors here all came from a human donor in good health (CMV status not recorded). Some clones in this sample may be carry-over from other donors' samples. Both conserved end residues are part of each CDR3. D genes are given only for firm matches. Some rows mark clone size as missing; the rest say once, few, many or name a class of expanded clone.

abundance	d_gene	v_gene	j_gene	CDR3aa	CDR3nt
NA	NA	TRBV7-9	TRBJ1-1	CASSPALRTEAFF	TGTGCCAGCAGTCCAGCCCTTCGCACTGAAGCTTTCTTT
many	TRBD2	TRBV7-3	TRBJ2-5	CASSLGTSEEETQYF	TGTGCCAGCAGCCTTGGGACTAGCGAAGAAGAGACCCAGTACTTC
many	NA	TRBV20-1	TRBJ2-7	CSARDPQGYEQYF	TGCAGTGCTAGGGATCCACAGGGCTACGAGCAGTACTTC
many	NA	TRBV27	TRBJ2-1	CASSLPYNEQFF	TGTGCCAGCAGTTTACCCTACAATGAGCAGTTCTTC
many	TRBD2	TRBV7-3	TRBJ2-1	CASGGSGGANEQFF	TGTGCCAGCGGGGGGAGCGGGGGGGCCAATGAGCAGTTCTTC
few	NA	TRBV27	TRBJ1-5	CASSSPGFNQPQHF	TGTGCCAGCAGTTCGCCGGGATTTAATCAGCCCCAGCATTTT
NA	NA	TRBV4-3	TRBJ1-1	CASSPTTRVRNTEAFF	TGCGCCAGCAGCCCGACGACCCGGGTGAGGAACACTGAAGCTTTCTTT
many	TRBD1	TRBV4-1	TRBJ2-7	CASSQESKGALEEQYF	TGCGCCAGCAGCCAAGAAAGTAAGGGGGCGCTTGAGGAGCAGTACTTC
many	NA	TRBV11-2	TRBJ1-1	CASSTSWLPPRSEAFF	TGTGCCAGCAGCACCTCGTGGTTACCACCCCGGTCTGAAGCTTTCTTT
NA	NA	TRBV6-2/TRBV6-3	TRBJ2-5	CASSYSIRGPTYF	TGTGCCAGCAGTTACTCAATCCGGGGACCCACGTACTTC
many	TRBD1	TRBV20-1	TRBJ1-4	CSARGVGQGDEKLFF	TGCAGTGCTAGAGGGGTTGGACAGGGGGATGAAAAACTGTTTTTT
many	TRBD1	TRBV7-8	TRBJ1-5	CASSKRQGVWRNQPQHF	TGTGCCAGCAGCAAACGACAGGGGGTATGGAGAAATCAGCCCCAGCATTTT
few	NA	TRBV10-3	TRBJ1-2	CAISESWAGDDYGYTF	TGTGCCATCAGTGAGTCGTGGGCAGGGGACGACTATGGCTACACCTTC
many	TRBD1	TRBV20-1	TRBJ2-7	CSATDREYEQYF	TGCAGTGCCACGGACAGGGAGTACGAGCAGTACTTC
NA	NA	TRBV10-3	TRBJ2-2	CAISESGRLGQTGELFF	TGTGCCATCAGTGAGTCTGGGAGGTTGGGACAGACCGGGGAGCTGTTTTTT
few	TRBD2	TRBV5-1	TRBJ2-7	CASSLGRAAYEQYF	TGCGCCAGCAGCCTGGGGAGGGCCGCCTACGAGCAGTACTTC
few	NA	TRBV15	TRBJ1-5	CATTAVGRNQPQHF	TGTGCCACCACGGCTGTAGGTCGGAATCAGCCCCAGCATTTT